This entry features one T cell receptor beta chain sequence. Profiling relied on immunoSEQ multiplex PCR, and the TCRdb table lists in-frame clones only, not all of them. Seen here are roughly 100,000 clones, 81% observed once, and the top ten hold 30% to 45%. This sample was included in a study of blood T cell repertoires in COVID-19. The clonotype was recovered from an elderly man with acute or convalescent COVID-19. Sequenced input: peripheral blood.

The CDR3 spells CASSLAGRGNYNEQFF. The CDR3 nucleotides read TGTGCCAGCAGCTTAGCGGGCAGGGGAAACTACAATGAGCAGTTCTTC. The rearrangement links TRBV11-3 to TRBJ2-1; the D gene is possibly TRBD1 (6 bases). This CDR3 has 16 amino acids. The V gene lost 1 base and the J gene lost 3 bases, with 13 bases spanning the gap. Germline V gene sequence: CDR1 SGHNT, CDR2 YENEEA.